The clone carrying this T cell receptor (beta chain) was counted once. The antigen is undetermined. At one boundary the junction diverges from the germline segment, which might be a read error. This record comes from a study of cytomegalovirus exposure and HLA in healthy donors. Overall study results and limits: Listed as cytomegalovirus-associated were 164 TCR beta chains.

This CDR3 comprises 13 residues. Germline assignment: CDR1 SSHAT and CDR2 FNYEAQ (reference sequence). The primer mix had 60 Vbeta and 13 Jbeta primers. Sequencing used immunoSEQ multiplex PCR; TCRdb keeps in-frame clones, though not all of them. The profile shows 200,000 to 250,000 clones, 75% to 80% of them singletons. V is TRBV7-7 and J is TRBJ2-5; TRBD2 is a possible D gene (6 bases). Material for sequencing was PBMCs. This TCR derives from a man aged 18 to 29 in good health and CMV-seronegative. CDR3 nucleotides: TGTGCTAGCAGCTTGGAGGGTCGGGAGACCCAGTACTTC. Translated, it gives CASSLEGRETQYF.